Sequencing of this T cell receptor (beta chain) was carried out in a study of early T cells in non-severe SARS-CoV-2 infection. TCRdb independently ran MiXCR on the 5' RACE reads; one entry per CDR3 protein. The sample holds around 77,000 distinct CDR3 sequences, approximately 15% seen once. The V gene lost 2 bases and the J gene lost 3 bases, with 13 bases spanning the gap. This CDR3 region has 15 residues. CDR1 is KGHSH and CDR2 is LQKENI in the germline V gene. The sequencing used whole blood, collected at baseline. The chain combines TRBV18 with TRBJ1-1; D is undetermined. The source is an adult who was a healthcare worker with PCR-confirmed SARS-CoV-2 infection or an uninfected control (not recorded which). CDR3 sequence reads: CASSPNLQPYTEAFF. DNA for the CDR3: TGTGCCAGCTCACCAAACCTACAGCCTTACACTGAAGCTTTCTTT.